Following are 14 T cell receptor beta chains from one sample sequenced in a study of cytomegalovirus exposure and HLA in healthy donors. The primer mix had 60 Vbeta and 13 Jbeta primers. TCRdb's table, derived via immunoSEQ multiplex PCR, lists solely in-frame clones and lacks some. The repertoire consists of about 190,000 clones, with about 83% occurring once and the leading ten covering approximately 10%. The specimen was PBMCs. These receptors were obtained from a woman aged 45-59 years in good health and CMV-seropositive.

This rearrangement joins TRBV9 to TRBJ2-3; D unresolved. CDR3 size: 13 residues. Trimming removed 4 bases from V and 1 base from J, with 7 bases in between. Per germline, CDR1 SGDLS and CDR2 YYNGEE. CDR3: CASSWRGTDTQYF. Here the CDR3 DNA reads TGTGCCAGCAGCTGGAGAGGCACAGATACGCAGTATTTT.

This CDR3 is CSHSWSYEQYF. CDR3 DNA: TGCAGCCACTCGTGGTCGTACGAGCAGTACTTC. The genes are TRBV29-1 and TRBJ2-7; D not certain. CDR3 length: 11 amino acids. Germline lookup yields CDR1 SQVTM and CDR2 ANQGSEA. Trimming shortened V by 8 bases and J by 4 bases, and 12 bases separated the two germline ends.

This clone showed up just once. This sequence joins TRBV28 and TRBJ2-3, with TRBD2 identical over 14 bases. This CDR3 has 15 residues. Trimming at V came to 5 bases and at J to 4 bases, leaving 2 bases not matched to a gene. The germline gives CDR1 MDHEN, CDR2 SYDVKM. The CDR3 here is CASSGLAGGSDTQYF. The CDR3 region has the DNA TGTGCCAGCAGTGGACTAGCGGGGGGCTCAGATACGCAGTATTTT.

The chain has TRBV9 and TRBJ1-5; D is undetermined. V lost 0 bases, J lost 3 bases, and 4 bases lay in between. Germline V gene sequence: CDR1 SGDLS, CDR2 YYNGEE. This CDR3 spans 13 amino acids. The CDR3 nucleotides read TGTGCCAGCAGCGTAGACTTCAATCAGCCCCAGCATTTT. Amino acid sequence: CASSVDFNQPQHF. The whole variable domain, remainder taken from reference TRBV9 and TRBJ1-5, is DSGVTQTPKHLITATGQRVTLRCSPRSGDLSVYWYQQSLDQGLQFLIQYYNGEERAKGNILERFSAQQFPDLHSELNLSSLELGDSALYFCASSVDFNQPQHFGDGTRLSIL.

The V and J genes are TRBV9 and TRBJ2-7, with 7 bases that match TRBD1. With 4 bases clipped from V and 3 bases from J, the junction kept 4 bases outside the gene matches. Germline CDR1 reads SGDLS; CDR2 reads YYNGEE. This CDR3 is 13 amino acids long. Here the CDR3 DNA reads TGTGCCAGCAGCAAGGGACAGCACTACGAGCAGTACTTC. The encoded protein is CASSKGQHYEQYF. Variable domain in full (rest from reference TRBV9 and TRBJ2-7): DSGVTQTPKHLITATGQRVTLRCSPRSGDLSVYWYQQSLDQGLQFLIQYYNGEERAKGNILERFSAQQFPDLHSELNLSSLELGDSALYFCASSKGQHYEQYFGPGTRLTVT.

Written as DNA, the CDR3 is TGTGCCAGCTCACTTACAGGGCCGGGCACTGAAGCTTTCTTT. Amino acid sequence: CASSLTGPGTEAFF. The chain is built from TRBV18 and TRBJ1-1; D perhaps matches TRBD1 (6 bases). Trimming took off 4 bases at V and 4 bases at J, with 13 bases between the two ends. This CDR3 contains 14 residues. Germline CDR1 KGHSH, CDR2 LQKENI.

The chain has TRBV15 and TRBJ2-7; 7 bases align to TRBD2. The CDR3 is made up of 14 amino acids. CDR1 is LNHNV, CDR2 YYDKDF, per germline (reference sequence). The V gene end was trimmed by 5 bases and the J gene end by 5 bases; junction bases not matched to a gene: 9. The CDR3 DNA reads TGTGCCACCAGCTTACAAGAGGGACTAAACGAGCAGTACTTC. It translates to CATSLQEGLNEQYF.

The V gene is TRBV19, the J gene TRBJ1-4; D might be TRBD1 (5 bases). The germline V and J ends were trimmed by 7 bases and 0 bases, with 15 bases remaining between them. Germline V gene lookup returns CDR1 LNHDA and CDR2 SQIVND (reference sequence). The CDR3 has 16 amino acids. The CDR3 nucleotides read TGTGCCAGTACGGGAGGGGTTCGGGCAACTAATGAAAAACTGTTTTTT. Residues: CASTGGVRATNEKLFF.

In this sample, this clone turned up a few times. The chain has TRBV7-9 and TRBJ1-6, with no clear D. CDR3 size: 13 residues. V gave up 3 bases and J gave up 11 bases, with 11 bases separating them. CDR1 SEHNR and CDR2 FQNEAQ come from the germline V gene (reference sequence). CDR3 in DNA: TGTGCCAGCAGCTTCAACGGGGTACCACCCCTCCACTTT. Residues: CASSFNGVPPLHF.

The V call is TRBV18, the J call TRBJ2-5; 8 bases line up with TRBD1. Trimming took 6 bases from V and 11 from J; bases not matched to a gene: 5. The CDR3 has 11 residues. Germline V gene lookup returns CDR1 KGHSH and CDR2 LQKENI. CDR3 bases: TGTGCCAGCTCGAGGACAGGGAAGCAGTACTTC. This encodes CASSRTGKQYF.

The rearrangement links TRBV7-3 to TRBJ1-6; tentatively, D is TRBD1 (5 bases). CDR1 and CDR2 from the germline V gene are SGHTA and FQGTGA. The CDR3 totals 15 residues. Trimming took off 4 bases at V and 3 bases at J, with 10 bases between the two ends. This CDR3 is CASSSAGNYNSPLHF. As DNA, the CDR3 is TGTGCCAGCAGCTCCGCAGGGAACTATAATTCACCCCTCCACTTT.

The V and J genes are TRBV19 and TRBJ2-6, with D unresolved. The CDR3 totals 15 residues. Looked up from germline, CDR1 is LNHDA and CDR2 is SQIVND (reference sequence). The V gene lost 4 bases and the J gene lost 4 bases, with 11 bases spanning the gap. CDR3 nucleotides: TGTGCCAGTAGTAAACCCCTGCGCGGGGCCAACGTCCTGACTTTC. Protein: CASSKPLRGANVLTF.

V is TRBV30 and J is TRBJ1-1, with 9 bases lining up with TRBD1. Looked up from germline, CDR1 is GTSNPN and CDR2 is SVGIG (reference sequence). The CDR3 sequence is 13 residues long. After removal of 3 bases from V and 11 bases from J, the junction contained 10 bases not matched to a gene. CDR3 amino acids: CAWRADRGGGAFF. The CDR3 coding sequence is TGTGCCTGGAGGGCGGACAGGGGAGGGGGTGCTTTCTTT.

This CDR3 is CASGQGYTGELFF. Written as DNA, the CDR3 is TGTGCCAGCGGACAGGGGTACACCGGGGAGCTGTTTTTT. This rearrangement joins TRBV2 to TRBJ2-2; 9 bases are a match to TRBD1. The germline V gene has CDR1 SNHLY and CDR2 FYNNEI. V lost 8 bases and J lost 3; bases outside the gene matches: 1. This CDR3 contains 13 residues. Complete variable domain (other parts from reference TRBV2 and TRBJ2-2): EPEVTQTPSHQVTQMGQEVILRCVPISNHLYFYWYRQILGQKVEFLVSFYNNEISEKSEIFDDQFSVERPDGSNFTLKIRSTKLEDSAMYFCASGQGYTGELFFGEGSRLTVL.